These 25 T cell receptor beta chains share one sample of origin, sequenced in a study of regulatory T cells in long-lasting Graves disease. Time point denoted: newly diagnosed GD, antithyroid drugs for less than 3 months. Following extraction of RNA from PBMCs, that RNA was used to make the TCR library. Arm-PCR of CDR3 regions and iRepertoire HTBI primers were used to build TCR beta libraries. TCRdb re-analysed the multiplex PCR reads in MiXCR, keeping a single row per CDR3 protein. This sample has roughly 530,000 distinct CDR3 sequences, with about 16% found just once. This sample was shared with a second study, whose subject was T cells in Graves' hyperthyroidism and ophthalmopathy.

The specimen comprised peripheral blood mononuclear cells (PBMCs), sampled at new diagnosis, from a patient treated with antithyroid drugs. Receptor source: a woman aged 35-60 years with Graves disease.

The chain carries TRBV27 and TRBJ1-2, with 9 bases aligning to TRBD1. Unmatched junction bases numbered 9, after V lost 5 bases and J lost 5 bases. The CDR3 loop spans 15 amino acids. Germline loops: CDR1 MNHEY, CDR2 SMNVEV (reference sequence). CDR3 sequence: CASSPLTGGAYGYTF. In DNA form, the CDR3 reads TGTGCCAGCAGTCCACTCACAGGGGGCGCGTATGGCTACACCTTC.

This clonotype has just a few counts. The chain combines TRBV12-5 with TRBJ1-4; 7 bases line up with TRBD1. V gave up 5 bases and J gave up 4 bases; unmatched junction bases: 4. The germline CDR1 and CDR2 sequences are LGHNT and FRNRAP. The CDR3 has 14 amino acids. Here the CDR3 DNA reads TGTGCTAGTGGTGTCGGGACAGTTAATGAAAAACTGTTTTTT. Translation gives CASGVGTVNEKLFF.

The table lists this clonotype with a few counts. The chain is built from TRBV20-1 and TRBJ2-3; a weak D match, TRBD1 (6 bases). Trimming removed 6 bases at V and 3 bases at J, with 19 bases between. The CDR3 extends over 15 amino acids. The germline V gene encodes CDR1 DFQATT and CDR2 SNEGSKA (reference sequence). Here the CDR3 DNA reads TGCAGTGCCCCTGGCAGGGGTCGGCGTACAGATACGCAGTATTTT. Translated, it gives CSAPGRGRRTDTQYF.

The chain uses TRBV19 and TRBJ1-6; D possibly corresponds to TRBD1 (5 bases). CDR3 size: 15 residues. Germline CDR1 LNHDA, CDR2 SQIVND (reference sequence). The V end was cut by 3 bases, the J end by 7 bases, with 13 bases between. The CDR3, as DNA: TGTGCCAGTAGTATCTCCGGGGGGAAGAATTCACCCCTCCACTTT. As protein: CASSISGGKNSPLHF.

This clonotype was detected ten times or more. CDR3 amino acids: CASSSRDRVINEQFF. The CDR3, as DNA: TGTGCCAGCAGTAGCCGGGACAGGGTTATCAATGAGCAGTTCTTC. The chain combines TRBV6-1 with TRBJ2-1, with TRBD1 matching over 9 bases. CDR1 MNHNS and CDR2 SASEGT come from the germline V gene. The CDR3 loop spans 15 amino acids. The V segment lost 5 bases and the J segment 6 bases; nucleotides outside the gene matches: 8.

This clonotype was observed many times. This chain links TRBV2 with TRBJ1-5, with 7 nucleotides matching TRBD1. The CDR3 spans 13 residues. Germline V gene sequence: CDR1 SNHLY, CDR2 FYNNEI. The V gene end was trimmed by 4 bases and the J gene end by 4 bases; junction bases not matched to a gene: 1. This CDR3 is CASSGDSNQPQHF. CDR3 sequence (DNA): TGTGCCAGCAGTGGGGACAGTAATCAGCCCCAGCATTTT.

This clonotype was counted many times. The chain couples TRBV7-9 to TRBJ2-3; TRBD2 matches at 8 bases. Germline CDR1 is SEHNR and CDR2 is FQNEAQ (reference sequence). This CDR3 comprises 16 residues. V dropped 5 bases and J dropped 0; count of bases not matched to a gene: 7. The CDR3 coding sequence is TGTGCCAGCAGCCGTACGACTAGCGTTAGCACAGATACGCAGTATTTT. Amino acids: CASSRTTSVSTDTQYF. The full variable domain, in which reference TRBV7-9 and TRBJ2-3 provide the parts outside the CDR3, is DTGVSQNPRHKITKRGQNVTFRCDPISEHNRLYWYRQTLGQGPEFLTYFQNEAQLEKSRLLSDRFSAERPKGSFSTLEIQRTEQGDSAMYLCASSRTTSVSTDTQYFGPGTRLTVL.

This rearrangement joins TRBV4-1 to TRBJ1-3; D ambiguous. The CDR3 covers 16 residues. Germline V gene lookup returns CDR1 MGHRA and CDR2 YSYEKL. V was shortened by 4 bases and J by 0 bases, with 13 bases between the two germline ends. CDR3 nucleotides: TGCGCCAGCAGCCGACCGGCAGGCCGCTCTGGAAACACCATATATTTT. It codes for CASSRPAGRSGNTIYF.

In its sample, this clonotype was seen many times. Written as DNA, the CDR3 is TGTGCCATCAGTGACCCTGGACACGCGTTGAATGGGCAGTATTTT. This encodes CAISDPGHALNGQYF. The V call is TRBV10-3, the J call TRBJ2-3, with D possibly being TRBD1 (5 bases). The germline V gene encodes CDR1 ENHRY and CDR2 SYGVKD. V shed 3 bases and J shed 11 bases, with 21 bases lying between them. The CDR3 spans 15 residues.

This clonotype was seen many times. This sequence joins TRBV7-9 and TRBJ1-1; 10 nucleotides agree with TRBD1. J was trimmed by 4 bases and V by 5 bases; bases with no gene match: 10. From germline, CDR1 is SEHNR and CDR2 FQNEAQ (reference sequence). CDR3 length: 16 amino acids. This CDR3 is CASSSPGTGVGTEAFF. CDR3 nucleotide sequence: TGTGCCAGCAGCAGTCCCGGGACAGGGGTGGGCACTGAAGCTTTCTTT.

Of note for this clonotype: A read error is the likely source, as a far larger clone sits one nucleotide away. V is TRBV11-3 and J is TRBJ1-5; tentatively, D is TRBD1 (6 bases). The V end lost 4 bases, the J end lost 3 bases, and 16 bases lay between the germline ends. This CDR3 is built from 16 residues. Germline CDR1 is SGHNT and CDR2 is YENEEA. The CDR3 nucleotides read TGTGCCAGCAGCTCGCCCGGGGGCACGAACAATCAGCCCCAGCATTTT. This sequence encodes CASSSPGGTNNQPQHF.

The sample holds a few counts of this clonotype. The chain couples TRBV24-1 to TRBJ2-5; 7 bases fit TRBD2. Germline loops: CDR1 KGHDR, CDR2 SFDVKD. The J segment lost 5 bases and the V segment lost 3 bases, leaving 5 bases of the junction unmatched. The CDR3 is 14 amino acids. DNA of the CDR3: TGTGCCACCAGTGATCGACTAGCTGGTGAGACCCAGTACTTC. Protein product: CATSDRLAGETQYF.

The V gene is TRBV15, the J gene TRBJ2-2; D unresolved. This CDR3 has 15 amino acids. V dropped 0 bases and J dropped 4 bases, with 9 bases sitting between them. Germline lookup yields CDR1 LNHNV and CDR2 YYDKDF (reference sequence). The CDR3 sequence is CATSRDRTPTGELFF. The CDR3 nucleotides are TGTGCCACCAGCAGAGACCGGACCCCCACCGGGGAGCTGTTTTTT. The variable domain in full, completed from reference TRBV15 and TRBJ2-2, reads DAMVIQNPRYQVTQFGKPVTLSCSQTLNHNVMYWYQQKSSQAPKLLFHYYDKDFNNEADTPDNFQSRRPNTSFCFLDIRSPGLGDTAMYLCATSRDRTPTGELFFGEGSRLTVL.

This clonotype was seen repeatedly, ten times or more. The V gene is TRBV2, the J gene TRBJ2-7; D call uncertain. The V gene lost 1 base and the J gene lost 0 bases, with 7 bases spanning the gap. The CDR3 has 14 amino acids. Germline assignment: CDR1 SNHLY and CDR2 FYNNEI. The CDR3 DNA sequence: TGTGCCAGCAGTGAAGGGATCCCCTCCTACGAGCAGTACTTC. Protein product: CASSEGIPSYEQYF.

This clonotype came up a few times. The chain uses TRBV18 and TRBJ2-7, with a tentative D call TRBD2 (5 bases). The CDR3 is 15 amino acids. Trimming stripped 5 bases from V and 4 bases from J, with 18 bases between. Germline lookup yields CDR1 KGHSH and CDR2 LQKENI. CDR3 sequence (DNA): TGTGCCAGCTCAGTGGCGGACTCACCGTCTTACGAGCAGTACTTC. As protein: CASSVADSPSYEQYF.

Only one count was recorded for this clonotype. This may come from a read error, since a much larger clone is one base off. The chain recombines TRBV18 with TRBJ2-3; no reliable D call. The end of the DNA fits TRBJ2-1 better, so the J call may be wrong. The CDR3 runs to 16 residues. Germline-derived CDR1 and CDR2 are KGHSH and LQKENI. The DNA of the CDR3 is TGTGCCAGCTCAGTAAGATTAGTCGTTGCCCTCCCAGAGCAGTTCTTC. It is translated as CASSVRLVVALPEQFF.

This clonotype appeared many times. Mismatch with germline at one junction end may stem from a read error. V gene TRBV3-1 combines with J gene TRBJ2-3; TRBD2 matches 9 bases. Germline-derived CDR1 and CDR2 are LGHDT and YNNKEL (reference sequence). This CDR3 region has 14 residues. The CDR3 region is CASSRGGGATEACF. CDR3 DNA: TGTGCCAGCAGCCGCGGGGGGGGCGCAACTGAAGCTTGCTTT.

This clonotype was counted many times. The genes are TRBV11-2 and TRBJ2-1, with TRBD1 matching 8 bases. Trimming at V came to 1 base and at J to 9 bases, leaving 11 bases not matched to a gene. There are 16 residues in the CDR3. CDR1 is SGHAT, CDR2 FQNNGV, per germline. This CDR3 is CASSLVRWQGAVEQFF. Here the CDR3 DNA reads TGTGCCAGCAGCTTAGTTAGGTGGCAGGGGGCGGTTGAGCAGTTCTTC.

The sample holds many counts of this clonotype. This chain joins TRBV28 and TRBJ1-2, with 9 bases lining up with TRBD1. With V trimmed by 0 bases and J by 5 bases, 4 bases remained unmatched. Germline lookup yields CDR1 MDHEN and CDR2 SYDVKM. The CDR3 has 15 residues. The DNA of the CDR3 is TGTGCCAGCAGTTTATGGGACAGGGGAATATATGGCTACACCTTC. The encoded protein is CASSLWDRGIYGYTF.

This clonotype has ten or more counts. The chain is built from TRBV20-1 and TRBJ2-5; the match to TRBD1 covers 9 bases. The CDR3 has 15 residues. Germline lookup yields CDR1 DFQATT and CDR2 SNEGSKA (reference sequence). J was trimmed by 4 bases and V by 0 bases; bases with no gene match: 6. The CDR3, as DNA: TGCAGTGCTAGAGATGGGGGACAGGGTGGAGAGACCCAGTACTTC. Residues: CSARDGGQGGETQYF.

This clonotype was seen more than once but under ten times. The chain links TRBV19 to TRBJ2-7; no clear D gene. The CDR3 runs to 14 residues. V lost 10 bases and J lost 2, with 18 bases in between. Germline-derived CDR1 and CDR2 are LNHDA and SQIVND (reference sequence). CDR3 nucleotides: TGTGCCACGTCATCCCCGATGGAACCCTACGAGCAGTACTTC. Translating gives CATSSPMEPYEQYF. The full variable domain, with the rest looked up from reference TRBV19 and TRBJ2-7, is DGGITQSPKYLFRKEGQNVTLSCEQNLNHDAMYWYRQDPGQGLRLIYYSQIVNDFQKGDIAEGYSVSREKKESFPLTVTSAQKNPTAFYLCATSSPMEPYEQYFGPGTRLTVT.

A few counts support this clonotype. The V and J genes are TRBV5-6 and TRBJ2-5; no clear D gene. V was trimmed by 3 bases and J by 2 bases, leaving 14 bases between them. The CDR3 is 15 residues long. The germline CDR1 and CDR2 sequences are SGHDT and YYEEEE. CDR3 nucleotides: TGTGCCAGCAGCTGGTCCAGGCAACTGCAAGAGACCCAGTACTTC. Amino acid sequence: CASSWSRQLQETQYF.

About this clonotype itself: Germline and junction disagree at one end, which may indicate a read error. This chain links TRBV12-3 or TRBV12-4 with TRBJ2-3; 9 nucleotides line up with TRBD2. The CDR3 extends over 18 amino acids. The DNA for the CDR3 is TGCGCCAGCAGCCTTGGTAGGGCTAGCGGGGCGAGGGGTGATACGCAGTATTTT. This sequence encodes CASSLGRASGARGDTQYF.

This clonotype was recorded at least ten times. V usage is TRBV28 and J usage is TRBJ1-6; 7 bases are shared with TRBD1. Germline loops: CDR1 MDHEN, CDR2 SYDVKM. J gave up 9 bases and V 3 bases, and 5 bases lay outside the gene matches. The CDR3 spans 14 residues. The CDR3 nucleotides are TGTGCCAGCAGTTTCGGGACAGCCGTTTCACCCCTCCACTTT. Its protein product is CASSFGTAVSPLHF. Full variable domain (remainder filled in from reference TRBV28 and TRBJ1-6): DVKVTQSSRYLVKRTGEKVFLECVQDMDHENMFWYRQDPGLGLRLIYFSYDVKMKEKGDIPEGYSVSREKKERFSLILESASTNQTSMYLCASSFGTAVSPLHFGNGTRLTVT.

On this clonotype: A much larger clone lies a single base off, so this may be a read error. This rearrangement joins TRBV2 to TRBJ1-2; D perhaps matches TRBD1 (6 bases). The germline V and J ends were trimmed by 4 bases and 8 bases, with 17 bases remaining between them. Per germline, CDR1 SNHLY and CDR2 FYNNEI. This CDR3 has 14 amino acids. For the CDR3, the DNA is TGTGCCAGCAGTGGAGCCAGGGGAATGCGGGGCTACACCTTC. Translating it yields CASSGARGMRGYTF.